The source of this T cell receptor (beta chain) is a study of T cell responses to AZD1222 COVID-19 vaccine. Study in general: Second doses were pooled across both intervals (about 4 or about 12 weeks).

The CDR3 spans 14 residues. Trimming pared 1 base from V and 0 bases from J, leaving 5 bases between. The germline CDR1 and CDR2 sequences are SGHTA and FQGNSA. Using immunoSEQ multiplex PCR, the repertoire was profiled, and TCRdb retains in-frame clones only, with some absent. This table holds approximately 120,000 clones, roughly 90% found once. This TCR was recovered from an adult in good health. The chain combines TRBV7-2 with TRBJ2-3, with D unresolved. Sequencing was performed on peripheral blood, taken on day 0 of AZD1222 vaccination. The CDR3 DNA sequence: TGTGCCAGCAGCTTAGTAGGTAGCACAGATACGCAGTATTTT. It is translated as CASSLVGSTDTQYF. Variable domain in full (rest from reference TRBV7-2 and TRBJ2-3): GAGVSQSPSNKVTEKGKDVELRCDPISGHTALYWYRQSLGQGLEFLIYFQGNSAPDKSGLPSDRFSAERTGGSVSTLTIQRTQQEDSAVYLCASSLVGSTDTQYFGPGTRLTVL.